What follows are 32 T cell receptor beta chains derived from one specimen sequenced in a study of monozygotic twins with cystic fibrosis. Clones were sequenced by immunoSEQ multiplex PCR, and TCRdb holds only the in-frame ones, with some missing. The sample shows 35,000 or so clones, under 90% of them seen only once. Sequencing input: blood. The receptors originated from a girl aged 2-9 years with cystic fibrosis.

This sequence joins TRBV11-3 and TRBJ2-5; 11 nucleotides line up with TRBD2. The CDR3 runs to 15 residues. J gave up 2 bases and V 4 bases, and 3 bases lay outside the gene matches. Germline values: CDR1 SGHNT, CDR2 YENEEA. The CDR3 spells CASSSSGGNQETQYF. As DNA, the CDR3 is TGTGCCAGCAGCTCTAGCGGGGGGAATCAAGAGACCCAGTACTTC.

V usage is TRBV30 and J usage is TRBJ2-6, with 8 bases matching TRBD1. CDR1 GTSNPN and CDR2 SVGIG come from the germline V gene (reference sequence). CDR3 length equals 20 residues. V shed 0 bases and J 0 bases; nucleotides not matched to a gene: 13. Written as DNA, the CDR3 is TGTGCCTGGAGTGTACGTTCAGGGGGCTACCGAAGCTCTGGGGCCAACGTCCTGACTTTC. It specifies CAWSVRSGGYRSSGANVLTF.

The genes are TRBV6-5 and TRBJ2-2; no definite D call. Germline V gene sequence: CDR1 MNHEY, CDR2 SVGAGI. The CDR3 length is 15 residues. Trimming removed 2 bases from V and 2 bases from J, with 9 bases in between. As DNA, the CDR3 is TGTGCCAGCAGTTACGGGGTGACAAACACCGGGGAGCTGTTTTTT. Translation gives CASSYGVTNTGELFF.

The rearrangement links TRBV4-1 to TRBJ1-3; D remains ambiguous. V was shortened by 0 bases and J by 1 base, with 10 bases between the two germline ends. The CDR3 is 16 residues long. CDR1 MGHRA and CDR2 YSYEKL come from the germline V gene. For the CDR3, the DNA is TGCGCCAGCAGCCAAGATCCTAATAAATCTGGAAACACCATATATTTT. Translation: CASSQDPNKSGNTIYF.

The chain employs TRBV4-1 and TRBJ2-7, with D possibly matching TRBD1 (6 bases). V lost 1 base, J lost 3 bases, and 13 bases lay in between. This CDR3 region has 15 residues. From germline, CDR1 is MGHRA and CDR2 YSYEKL. Here the CDR3 DNA reads TGCGCCAGCAGCCAAGGGCACCAGGGGAACTACGAGCAGTACTTC. Translated, it gives CASSQGHQGNYEQYF.

The chain uses TRBV4-1 and TRBJ1-2; no firm D call. The V end lost 2 bases, the J end lost 7 bases, and 11 bases lay between the germline ends. CDR1 is MGHRA, CDR2 YSYEKL, per germline. The CDR3 totals 13 residues. The CDR3 DNA reads as TGCGCCAGCAGCCAATCCGGGAAAATTGGCTACACCTTC. It yields the protein CASSQSGKIGYTF.

The rearrangement joins TRBV5-6 to TRBJ1-4; 10 positions agree with TRBD1. The V segment lost 4 bases and the J segment 5 bases; nucleotides outside the gene matches: 11. Germline CDR1 reads SGHDT; CDR2 reads YYEEEE. The CDR3 has 17 residues. CDR3 DNA: TGTGCCAGCAGCCTCTGGACAGGGGGGACTTACAATGAAAAACTGTTTTTT. Protein product: CASSLWTGGTYNEKLFF.

V is TRBV7-2 and J is TRBJ1-2; no clear D gene. Germline CDR1 is SGHTA and CDR2 is FQGNSA. The length of the CDR3 is 13 residues. V was shortened by 5 bases and J by 6 bases, with 13 bases between the two germline ends. This chain's CDR3 is CASSPPTVHGYTF. The CDR3 nucleotides read TGTGCCAGCAGCCCGCCCACGGTCCATGGCTACACCTTC. The whole variable domain, remainder taken from reference TRBV7-2 and TRBJ1-2, is GAGVSQSPSNKVTEKGKDVELRCDPISGHTALYWYRQSLGQGLEFLIYFQGNSAPDKSGLPSDRFSAERTGGSVSTLTIQRTQQEDSAVYLCASSPPTVHGYTFGSGTRLTVV.

The J gene is TRBJ2-1, the V gene TRBV7-2; no reliable D call. The ends were cut back, 5 bases at V and 8 bases at J, with 10 bases in the middle. Germline V gene data show CDR1 as SGHTA and CDR2 as FQGNSA. There are 12 residues in the CDR3. The CDR3 sequence: CASSHRSDEQFF. The CDR3 DNA sequence: TGTGCCAGCAGCCACCGTTCCGATGAGCAGTTCTTC.

V usage is TRBV10-3 and J usage is TRBJ1-4; weak D call: TRBD1 (6 bases). CDR1 ENHRY and CDR2 SYGVKD come from the germline V gene. CDR3 length: 16 amino acids. Trimming shortened V by 0 bases and J by 5 bases, and 13 bases separated the two germline ends. DNA for the CDR3: TGTGCCATCAGTGAGTCCCGACAGGCCCGGAATGAAAAACTGTTTTTT. It codes for CAISESRQARNEKLFF.

The genes are TRBV14 and TRBJ2-5; D call uncertain. Germline-derived CDR1 and CDR2 are SGHDN and FVKESK. The CDR3 length is 14 residues. V lost 1 base to trimming and J lost 5 bases, with 11 bases between them. The CDR3 sequence is CASSQGVSWETQYF. CDR3 sequence (DNA): TGTGCCAGCAGCCAAGGCGTCTCGTGGGAGACCCAGTACTTC.

This chain links TRBV5-1 with TRBJ2-7; D remains unclear. V gave up 4 bases and J gave up 1 base, with 15 bases separating them. This CDR3 contains 15 residues. Germline V gives CDR1 SGHRS, CDR2 YFSETQ. The CDR3 region is CASSALGSRSYEQYF. DNA of the CDR3: TGCGCCAGCAGCGCCCTCGGCAGCCGATCCTACGAGCAGTACTTC.

This chain connects TRBV12-1 to TRBJ2-5; the table assigns TRBD2, which was not confirmed against the DNA. TRBV12-1 is a documented pseudogene. The CDR3 totals 16 residues. CDR3 DNA: TGTGCCAGCAGCCCGCGACTAGCGGGGGCCAAAGAGACCCAGTACTTC. Protein: CASSPRLAGAKETQYF.

This chain joins TRBV9 and TRBJ1-3; possible D gene TRBD1, 6 bases. The CDR3 covers 15 residues. V gave up 0 bases and J gave up 6 bases, with 13 bases separating them. Per germline, CDR1 SGDLS and CDR2 YYNGEE. The DNA for the CDR3 is TGTGCCAGCAGCGTAGATTGGGGGGCGGAAAACACCATATATTTT. It yields the protein CASSVDWGAENTIYF.

The gene calls are TRBV7-2 and TRBJ2-1; D is undetermined. The CDR3 spans 12 residues. CDR1 and CDR2 from the germline V gene are SGHTA and FQGNSA. Trimming pared 2 bases from V and 8 bases from J, leaving 7 bases between. DNA for the CDR3: TGTGCCAGCAGCTTACCGACCCATGAGCAGTTCTTC. Its translation is CASSLPTHEQFF.

This chain uses TRBV5-3 with TRBJ1-5; 7 bases fit TRBD1. TRBV5-3 is an ORF, and what it does is uncertain. J lost 4 bases, V lost 3 bases, and 10 bases had no gene match. The CDR3 runs 16 residues. CDR3 amino acids: CARSWGAPGGNQPQHF. CDR3 coding DNA: TGTGCCAGAAGCTGGGGAGCCCCAGGGGGTAATCAGCCCCAGCATTTT.

This sequence joins TRBV4-2 and TRBJ1-2, with 9 bases lining up with TRBD1. This CDR3 comprises 12 residues. Germline-derived CDR1 and CDR2 are LGHNA and YNFKEQ. Trimming took 4 bases from V and 8 from J; bases not matched to a gene: 2. CDR3 sequence reads: CASSRTGGGYTF. The CDR3 DNA reads as TGTGCCAGCAGCCGAACAGGGGGCGGCTACACCTTC.

This clone was recorded only once. This chain links TRBV9 with TRBJ1-1, with 7 bases identical to TRBD1. The CDR3 loop spans 14 amino acids. The V segment lost 3 bases and the J segment 7 bases; nucleotides outside the gene matches: 9. CDR1 and CDR2 (germline): SGDLS, YYNGEE. CDR3 nucleotides: TGTGCCAGCAGCGGAGGCGACACAGGGGATGAAGCTTTCTTT. Translation: CASSGGDTGDEAFF.

The chain uses TRBV5-4 and TRBJ2-1, with 7 positions matching TRBD2. Unmatched junction bases numbered 4, after V lost 1 base and J lost 0 bases. The germline gives CDR1 SGHNT, CDR2 YYREEE (reference sequence). The CDR3 totals 16 residues. CDR3 residues: CASSLRGGNSYNEQFF. In nucleotides, the CDR3 is TGTGCCAGCAGCTTGCGGGGAGGGAACTCCTACAATGAGCAGTTCTTC.

The chain has TRBV30 and TRBJ2-3, with a weak D call TRBD2 (5 bases). The CDR3 runs to 12 residues. Germline assignment: CDR1 GTSNPN and CDR2 SVGIG (reference sequence). V was cut by 8 bases and J by 1 base, with 10 bases left in between. CDR3: CAGAGGTDTQYF. CDR3 DNA sequence: TGTGCCGGCGCCGGGGGCACAGATACGCAGTATTTT.

The chain couples TRBV2 to TRBJ1-1, with no clear D. Germline V gene lookup returns CDR1 SNHLY and CDR2 FYNNEI. Trimming left V 7 bases short and J 0 bases short, with 9 bases between. CDR3 length: 13 residues. The CDR3 loop reads CASIYRVNTEAFF. In nucleotides, the CDR3 is TGTGCCAGCATATACCGGGTGAACACTGAAGCTTTCTTT.

This clone occurred once. This rearrangement joins TRBV7-7 to TRBJ2-7; D uncertain. CDR1 and CDR2 from the germline V gene are SSHAT and FNYEAQ (reference sequence). The CDR3 consists of 15 residues. Trimming shortened V by 1 base and J by 2 bases, and 12 bases separated the two germline ends. The CDR3 DNA sequence: TGTGCCAGCAGCTTAGTAGGGCAGGCCGCCTACGAGCAGTACTTC. Its protein is CASSLVGQAAYEQYF.

The rearrangement uses TRBV7-2 and TRBJ1-1, with TRBD1 identical over 10 bases. Germline V lookup: CDR1 SGHTA, CDR2 FQGNSA. The CDR3 has 14 residues. V shed 3 bases, J shed 8 bases, and the junction held 6 bases outside the gene matches. The CDR3 DNA sequence: TGTGCCAGCAGCTTCGTAGACAGGGGGCCAGAAGCTTTCTTT. It translates to CASSFVDRGPEAFF.

This rearrangement joins TRBV18 to TRBJ1-6; tentative D call: TRBD1 (5 bases). V was clipped by 3 bases and J by 6 bases, with 9 bases between them. The CDR3 sequence is 14 residues long. The germline CDR1 and CDR2 sequences are KGHSH and LQKENI. CDR3 DNA sequence: TGTGCCAGCTCACCCGGGACGTTTAATTCACCCCTCCACTTT. It encodes CASSPGTFNSPLHF. Full variable domain (outside the CDR3, taken from reference TRBV18 and TRBJ1-6): NAGVMQNPRHLVRRRGQEARLRCSPMKGHSHVYWYRQLPEEGLKFMVYLQKENIIDESGMPKERFSAEFPKEGPSILRIQQVVRGDSAAYFCASSPGTFNSPLHFGNGTRLTVT.

J is TRBJ1-5 and V is TRBV19; D is possibly TRBD1 (5 bases). The CDR3 consists of 14 residues. Trimming took 2 bases from V and 5 from J, leaving 10 bases between them. Germline V gene data show CDR1 as LNHDA and CDR2 as SQIVND (reference sequence). The CDR3 here is CASSIRRGDQPQHF. CDR3 DNA sequence: TGTGCCAGTAGTATAAGGAGGGGAGATCAGCCCCAGCATTTT.

In this sample, this clone turned up once. The gene calls are TRBV7-9 and TRBJ2-3; a possible D gene is TRBD1 (5 bases). The CDR3 contains 15 residues. Trimming stripped 1 base from V and 1 base from J, with 9 bases between. Germline V lookup: CDR1 SEHNR, CDR2 FQNEAQ (reference sequence). The CDR3 loop is CASSLVSRGTDTQYF. Here the CDR3 DNA reads TGTGCCAGCAGCTTAGTGAGCAGGGGCACAGATACGCAGTATTTT.

CDR3: CASSQPRRLGGGAAYGYTF. The CDR3 DNA follows: TGCGCCAGCAGTCAACCTAGGCGGCTGGGCGGGGGAGCGGCCTATGGCTACACCTTC. The V and J genes are TRBV23-1 and TRBJ1-2, with a weak D call TRBD1 (5 bases). TRBV23-1 carries the ORF label, with uncertain function. The CDR3 totals 19 residues. The ends were cut back, 2 bases at V and 4 bases at J, with 26 bases in the middle.

The chain is built from TRBV30 and TRBJ2-5, with 9 bases fitting TRBD1. CDR1 is GTSNPN and CDR2 is SVGIG in the germline V gene (reference sequence). J gave up 2 bases and V 0 bases, and 7 bases lay outside the gene matches. The CDR3 is 16 residues long. The CDR3 DNA is TGTGCCTGGAGTGTACTGGGACAGGGAAGACAAGAGACCCAGTACTTC. Amino acids: CAWSVLGQGRQETQYF.

This clone was picked up one time. The V and J genes are TRBV7-2 and TRBJ1-1; TRBD1 agrees at 7 bases. V gave up 0 bases and J gave up 4 bases; unmatched junction bases: 2. Germline CDR1 and CDR2: SGHTA and FQGNSA. The CDR3 is 14 amino acids. The CDR3 spells CASSLAYRGTEAFF. The CDR3 DNA is TGTGCCAGCAGCTTAGCGTACAGGGGCACTGAAGCTTTCTTT.

The V and J genes are TRBV5-1 and TRBJ1-2; TRBD1 is a possible D gene (6 bases). Between the trimmed V and J ends, which lost 0 bases and 8 bases, there was a span of 14 bases. The CDR3 sequence is 14 residues long. Per the germline V gene, CDR1 is SGHRS and CDR2 is YFSETQ. The CDR3 loop reads CASSLDRARKGYTF. DNA for the CDR3: TGCGCCAGCAGCTTGGACAGGGCGCGGAAGGGCTACACCTTC.

The rearrangement uses TRBV10-3 and TRBJ2-5; TRBD2 matches 16 bases. The CDR3 totals 16 residues. Germline V lookup: CDR1 ENHRY, CDR2 SYGVKD. Trimming at V came to 6 bases and at J to 0 bases, leaving 1 base not matched to a gene. The CDR3, as DNA: TGTGCCATCAGGGGACTAGCGGGGGGGGACCAAGAGACCCAGTACTTC. This gives the protein CAIRGLAGGDQETQYF.

This chain connects TRBV30 to TRBJ1-6; D is perhaps TRBD1 (5 bases). V dropped 1 base and J dropped 9 bases, with 22 bases sitting between them. Germline CDR1 GTSNPN, CDR2 SVGIG (reference sequence). The CDR3 totals 17 residues. The CDR3 sequence: CAWSGIGTPTPSSPLHF. The CDR3 DNA is TGTGCCTGGAGTGGGATCGGGACTCCGACGCCGAGTTCACCCCTCCACTTT.